Each of the 10 T cell receptor beta chains below was sequenced from the same sample in a study of OX40 agonist ivuxolimab in advanced cancers. Measured with immunoSEQ multiplex PCR; TCRdb has only the in-frame clones, and not every one. The data show 52,000 or so clones, around four fifths seen once. The material was CD4+ or CD8+ T cells sorted from blood, obtained in a trial of the OX40 agonist ivuxolimab. The receptors derive from an adult with an advanced solid tumor such as melanoma, head and neck, liver or kidney cancer.

This chain uses TRBV11-2 with TRBJ1-6; weak D call: TRBD1 (5 bases). V lost 4 bases, J lost 3 bases, and 10 bases lay in between. This CDR3 is built from 15 residues. CDR1 and CDR2 from the germline V gene are SGHAT and FQNNGV. CDR3 sequence reads: CASSSSGGYNSPLHF. In nucleotides, the CDR3 is TGTGCCAGCAGCTCCAGCGGGGGCTATAATTCACCCCTCCACTTT.

CDR3 sequence (DNA): TGTGCCAGCAGCCCGGGTTGGGGTGAGCAGTTCTTC. As protein: CASSPGWGEQFF. This chain joins TRBV7-3 and TRBJ2-1, with D uncertain. Germline loops: CDR1 SGHTA, CDR2 FQGTGA. The CDR3 contains 12 residues. Deletions cut 5 bases from V and 9 bases from J, with 11 bases between.

The chain employs TRBV7-6 and TRBJ2-5; D possibly matches TRBD1 or TRBD2 (7 bases each). The length of the CDR3 is 18 residues. The V gene's germline CDR1 is SGHVS and CDR2 FNYEAQ. Trimming removed 1 base from V and 2 bases from J, with 20 bases in between. CDR3 in amino acids: CASSLEGGTAKTQETQYF. The CDR3 DNA sequence: TGTGCCAGCAGCTTAGAGGGGGGGACAGCAAAGACTCAAGAGACCCAGTACTTC.

The rearrangement joins TRBV9 to TRBJ2-7, with 9 positions matching TRBD2. V lost 0 bases to trimming and J lost 2 bases; unmatched junction nucleotides: 6. The germline CDR1 and CDR2 sequences are SGDLS and YYNGEE. This CDR3 has 16 residues. The chain's CDR3 is CASSVGAERGAYEQYF. CDR3 nucleotide sequence: TGTGCCAGCAGCGTAGGTGCCGAGCGGGGGGCCTACGAGCAGTACTTC.

The chain recombines TRBV7-2 with TRBJ2-2; 13 nucleotides align to TRBD2. The junction had 9 bases not matched to a gene; V was cut back by 4 bases and J by 4 bases. Germline-derived CDR1 and CDR2 are SGHTA and FQGNSA. This CDR3 is built from 18 residues. CDR3 in amino acids: CASSSGLAGATFTGELFF. The DNA for the CDR3 is TGTGCCAGCAGCTCAGGACTAGCGGGGGCAACCTTCACCGGGGAGCTGTTTTTT.

V and J are TRBV19 and TRBJ1-5; TRBD1 is a possible D gene (5 bases). CDR1 LNHDA and CDR2 SQIVND come from the germline V gene (reference sequence). The CDR3 has 15 residues. The ends were cut back, 5 bases at V and 1 base at J, with 12 bases in the middle. Written as DNA, the CDR3 is TGTGCCAGTAGTCCAGGCTGGGGGAGCAATCAGCCCCAGCATTTT. This codes for CASSPGWGSNQPQHF.

The chain joins TRBV10-3 to TRBJ2-2; D possibly corresponds to TRBD1 (6 bases). V dropped 6 bases and J dropped 5 bases, with 10 bases sitting between them. Germline loops: CDR1 ENHRY, CDR2 SYGVKD. The CDR3 extends over 13 amino acids. CDR3 in DNA: TGTGCCATCAGAGTACAGGGTACCGGGGAGCTGTTTTTT. It is translated as CAIRVQGTGELFF.

The rearrangement links TRBV9 to TRBJ1-1; D is unclear. Per germline, CDR1 SGDLS and CDR2 YYNGEE. This CDR3 is 15 amino acids long. With 0 bases removed from V and 3 bases from J, the gap between germline ends came to 12 bases. In DNA, the CDR3 is TGTGCCAGCAGCGTAGGTTACAGTGGGGACACTGAAGCTTTCTTT. Translated: CASSVGYSGDTEAFF.

This clone was seen a handful of times. CDR3 loop: CASSQGVATNYGYTF. For the CDR3, the DNA is TGTGCCAGCAGTCAGGGCGTCGCAACTAACTATGGCTACACCTTC. The V and J genes are TRBV7-9 and TRBJ1-2, with D possibly TRBD1 on 5 matching bases. Trimming cost V 6 bases and J 0 bases, with 14 bases left between them. This CDR3 has 15 amino acids. The germline gives CDR1 SEHNR, CDR2 FQNEAQ (reference sequence). Variable domain in full (rest from reference TRBV7-9 and TRBJ1-2): DTGVSQNPRHKITKRGQNVTFRCDPISEHNRLYWYRQTLGQGPEFLTYFQNEAQLEKSRLLSDRFSAERPKGSFSTLEIQRTEQGDSAMYLCASSQGVATNYGYTFGSGTRLTVV.

This chain joins TRBV14 and TRBJ2-5; no definite D call. This CDR3 comprises 16 residues. V shed 0 bases and J shed 3 bases, with 14 bases lying between them. From germline, CDR1 is SGHDN and CDR2 FVKESK. The CDR3, as DNA: TGTGCCAGCAGCCAAGAGCCAGGCAGAGCAAAAGAGACCCAGTACTTC. This encodes CASSQEPGRAKETQYF. Supplemented by reference TRBV14 and TRBJ2-5, the full variable domain reads EAGVTQFPSHSVIEKGQTVTLRCDPISGHDNLYWYRRVMGKEIKFLLHFVKESKQDESGMPNNRFLAERTGGTYSTLKVQPAELEDSGVYFCASSQEPGRAKETQYFGPGTRLLVL.